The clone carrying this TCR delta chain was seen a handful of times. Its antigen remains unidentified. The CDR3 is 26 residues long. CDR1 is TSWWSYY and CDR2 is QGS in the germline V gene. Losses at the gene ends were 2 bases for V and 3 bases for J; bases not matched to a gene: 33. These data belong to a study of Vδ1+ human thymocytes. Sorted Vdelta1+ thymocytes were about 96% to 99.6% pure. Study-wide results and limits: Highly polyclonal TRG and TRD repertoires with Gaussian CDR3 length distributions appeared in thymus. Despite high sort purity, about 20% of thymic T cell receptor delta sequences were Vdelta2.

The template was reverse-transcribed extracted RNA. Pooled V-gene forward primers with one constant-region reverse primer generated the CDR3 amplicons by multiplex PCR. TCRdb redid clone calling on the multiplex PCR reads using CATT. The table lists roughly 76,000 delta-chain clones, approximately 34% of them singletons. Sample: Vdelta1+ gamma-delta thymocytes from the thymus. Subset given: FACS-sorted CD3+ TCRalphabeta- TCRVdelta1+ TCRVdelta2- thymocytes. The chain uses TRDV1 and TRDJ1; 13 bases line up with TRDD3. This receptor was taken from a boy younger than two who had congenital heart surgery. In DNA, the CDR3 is TGTGCTCTTGGGGAATGTGTCTTACGTCGGCCTTCTCGACAAAAACTGGGGGATACGCTCTCCGATAAACTCATCTTT. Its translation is CALGECVLRRPSRQKLGDTLSDKLIF.